Below are 26 T cell receptor beta chains sequenced from a single sample in a study of blood T cell repertoires in COVID-19 (dated by TCRdb to between 2020 and 2021). Receptor amplification or capture employed the immunoSEQ multiplex PCR assay. Imported from immuneACCESS, the table was reduced by TCRdb to in-frame sequences with V and J called. These copies leave out some clones; in studies compared against another copy, an unresolved V gene accounts for under half, and the cause of the remainder is not known. Present in this sample are about 310,000 clones, around 84% of which were seen just once. 1.3% of the sample lies in the top ten. Sample: peripheral blood. Receptors originate from a man aged 65 to 79 with acute or convalescent COVID-19.

This CDR3 reads CASSEFSNLDEQFF. DNA of the CDR3: TGTGCCAGCAGTGAATTCTCGAATTTAGATGAGCAGTTCTTC. V is TRBV2 and J is TRBJ2-1, with D unclear. This CDR3 has 14 amino acids. The germline V gene has CDR1 SNHLY and CDR2 FYNNEI. V was shortened by 2 bases and J by 8 bases, with 13 bases between the two germline ends.

The rearrangement links TRBV19 to TRBJ1-2; D is perhaps TRBD1 (5 bases). The V gene's germline CDR1 is LNHDA and CDR2 SQIVND (reference sequence). The CDR3 is 15 amino acids. The V and J ends lost 0 bases and 5 bases respectively, with 13 bases between them. CDR3 region: CASSIEKRGLYGYTF. For the CDR3, the DNA is TGTGCCAGTAGTATAGAGAAGCGGGGCCTGTATGGCTACACCTTC.

J is TRBJ2-7 and V is TRBV7-2; 8 positions agree with TRBD1. The CDR3 covers 15 residues. CDR1 is SGHTA and CDR2 is FQGNSA in the germline V gene. The V and J ends lost 5 bases and 0 bases, in that order; junction bases with no gene match: 6. CDR3 in DNA: TGTGCCAGCAGCCCCGGACAGGGACACTCCTACGAGCAGTACTTC. This sequence encodes CASSPGQGHSYEQYF.

The genes are TRBV27 and TRBJ2-3; 7 positions match TRBD2. Looked up from germline, CDR1 is MNHEY and CDR2 is SMNVEV (reference sequence). The J segment lost 1 base and the V segment lost 4 bases, leaving 5 bases of the junction unmatched. The length of the CDR3 is 15 residues. CDR3 sequence: CASSWGGGGTDTQYF. For the CDR3, the DNA is TGTGCCAGCAGTTGGGGGGGTGGTGGCACAGATACGCAGTATTTT.

The genes are TRBV28 and TRBJ1-3, with D perhaps TRBD1 (6 bases). Germline values: CDR1 MDHEN, CDR2 SYDVKM. The CDR3 contains 16 residues. Trimming removed 4 bases from V and 0 bases from J, with 13 bases in between. CDR3 in amino acids: CASSSGSGDSGNTIYF. The CDR3 nucleotides are TGTGCCAGCAGTTCTGGGTCAGGGGACTCTGGAAACACCATATATTTT.

This clone appeared a single time. The chain is built from TRBV7-2 and TRBJ2-1; 9 positions match TRBD2. CDR1 and CDR2 (germline): SGHTA, FQGNSA. The CDR3 is 16 amino acids. V shed 5 bases and J 5 bases; nucleotides not matched to a gene: 10. The CDR3 protein is CASSPPGLASHNEQFF. CDR3 bases: TGTGCCAGCAGCCCCCCGGGACTAGCATCTCACAATGAGCAGTTCTTC.

The V gene is TRBV15, the J gene TRBJ2-7, with TRBD1 identical over 10 bases. From germline, CDR1 is LNHNV and CDR2 YYDKDF (reference sequence). Trimming at V came to 5 bases and at J to 1 base, leaving 5 bases not matched to a gene. The CDR3 length is 15 residues. In nucleotides, the CDR3 is TGTGCCACCAGCGCGACAGGGGGCCTGTCCTACGAGCAGTACTTC. Residues: CATSATGGLSYEQYF.

The chain combines TRBV7-3 with TRBJ1-3, with D perhaps matching TRBD1 (5 bases). The V end lost 6 bases, the J end lost 0 bases, and 15 bases lay between the germline ends. This CDR3 contains 16 residues. Per the germline V gene, CDR1 is SGHTA and CDR2 is FQGTGA. CDR3 residues: CASRSVQEPSGNTIYF. The CDR3 nucleotides read TGTGCCAGCAGGTCGGTACAGGAACCCTCTGGAAACACCATATATTTT.

The V gene is TRBV5-1, the J gene TRBJ1-6; TRBD1 matches at 8 bases. Per germline, CDR1 SGHRS and CDR2 YFSETQ. After removal of 4 bases from V and 7 bases from J, the junction contained 4 bases not matched to a gene. The CDR3 has 14 residues. The CDR3 DNA reads TGCGCCAGCAGCACACAGGGGGGAAATTCACCCCTCCACTTT. It is translated as CASSTQGGNSPLHF.

The rearrangement uses TRBV7-2 and TRBJ2-6, with a possible D match to TRBD2 (5 bases). V was pared by 5 bases and J by 4 bases, with 12 bases between. The CDR3 contains 15 residues. The germline V gene has CDR1 SGHTA and CDR2 FQGNSA. Here the CDR3 reads CASSPRRTGANVLTF. CDR3 nucleotide sequence: TGTGCCAGCAGCCCTAGGAGGACCGGGGCCAACGTCCTGACTTTC.

The chain is built from TRBV19 and TRBJ2-7; 9 bases match TRBD1. The CDR3 consists of 16 residues. Germline V gives CDR1 LNHDA, CDR2 SQIVND (reference sequence). After removal of 4 bases from V and 10 bases from J, the junction contained 17 bases not matched to a gene. The CDR3 is CASSTQQGAKSIEQYF. The CDR3, as DNA: TGTGCCAGTAGTACTCAACAGGGGGCGAAGTCAATCGAACAGTACTTC.

This sequence joins TRBV18 and TRBJ2-7; a possible D gene is TRBD2 (5 bases). Germline CDR1 and CDR2: KGHSH and LQKENI. The CDR3 is 13 amino acids. V shed 2 bases and J shed 3 bases, with 8 bases lying between them. This chain's CDR3 is CASSPGRFYEQYF. The CDR3 DNA is TGTGCCAGCTCACCAGGGAGATTCTACGAGCAGTACTTC.

The gene calls are TRBV2 and TRBJ2-2; 8 bases fit TRBD1. V dropped 3 bases and J dropped 2; count of bases not matched to a gene: 5. Germline CDR1 is SNHLY and CDR2 is FYNNEI. The length of the CDR3 is 16 residues. The CDR3 coding sequence is TGTGCCAGCAGTGAGGGTGGGACAGGTAACACCGGGGAGCTGTTTTTT. This translates into CASSEGGTGNTGELFF.

This clone was seen a single time. The genes are TRBV28 and TRBJ1-4, with TRBD1 matching 7 bases. With V trimmed by 6 bases and J by 0 bases, 13 bases remained unmatched. The V gene's germline CDR1 is MDHEN and CDR2 SYDVKM. The CDR3 loop spans 18 amino acids. CDR3 nucleotide sequence: TGTGCCAGCAGGGCCGTGGGCAGGGGGTTGACAACTAATGAAAAACTGTTTTTT. This translates into CASRAVGRGLTTNEKLFF.

The chain combines TRBV9 with TRBJ2-5; the match to TRBD2 covers 15 bases. Germline trimming cut 3 bases from V and 1 base from J; bases unmatched to any gene: 1. The germline V gene has CDR1 SGDLS and CDR2 YYNGEE. The CDR3 is 16 amino acids. CDR3 nucleotides: TGTGCCAGCAGCGGGACTAGCGGGGGGGGCCAAGAGACCCAGTACTTC. This gives the protein CASSGTSGGGQETQYF. The full variable domain, its missing parts supplied by reference TRBV9 and TRBJ2-5, is DSGVTQTPKHLITATGQRVTLRCSPRSGDLSVYWYQQSLDQGLQFLIQYYNGEERAKGNILERFSAQQFPDLHSELNLSSLELGDSALYFCASSGTSGGGQETQYFGPGTRLLVL.

This clone was recorded only once. This sequence joins TRBV7-9 and TRBJ1-2; 7 bases align to TRBD1. Germline CDR1 reads SEHNR; CDR2 reads FQNEAQ (reference sequence). CDR3 size: 15 residues. J was trimmed by 6 bases and V by 4 bases; bases with no gene match: 11. CDR3 nucleotides: TGTGCCAGCAGCTCAGGGGCTGAAGGGGGCAATGGCTACACCTTC. Its translation is CASSSGAEGGNGYTF.

This chain connects TRBV11-2 to TRBJ2-5; tentatively, D is TRBD2 (6 bases). The V gene lost 4 bases and the J gene lost 1 base, with 13 bases spanning the gap. Germline assignment: CDR1 SGHAT and CDR2 FQNNGV. The CDR3 is 15 residues long. The CDR3 spells CASSSRSRGQETQYF. For the CDR3, the DNA is TGTGCCAGCAGCTCTAGGTCGCGGGGCCAAGAGACCCAGTACTTC.

The chain joins TRBV5-1 to TRBJ1-4, with 10 positions matching TRBD1. V shed 4 bases and J 7 bases; nucleotides not matched to a gene: 7. Germline V gene lookup returns CDR1 SGHRS and CDR2 YFSETQ. This CDR3 spans 15 amino acids. CDR3 sequence reads: CASSPRTGGTEKLFF. CDR3 DNA: TGCGCCAGCAGCCCCAGGACAGGGGGTACTGAAAAACTGTTTTTT.

The chain combines TRBV7-9 with TRBJ1-5; 7 bases map to TRBD1. Germline CDR1 and CDR2: SEHNR and FQNEAQ (reference sequence). Trimming at V came to 5 bases and at J to 5 bases, leaving 9 bases not matched to a gene. There are 15 residues in the CDR3. The CDR3 DNA reads as TGTGCCAGCAGCGCAGGAGGGACAGTGCATCAGCCCCAGCATTTT. It encodes CASSAGGTVHQPQHF.

The V call is TRBV4-3, the J call TRBJ2-5, with no clear D. This CDR3 region has 17 residues. Germline V gene lookup returns CDR1 LGHNA and CDR2 YSLEER. V lost 0 bases to trimming and J lost 5 bases, with 19 bases between them. CDR3 in amino acids: CASSQDLRVERWETQYF. CDR3 bases: TGCGCCAGCAGCCAAGATCTCCGGGTGGAGCGCTGGGAGACCCAGTACTTC.

The rearrangement uses TRBV5-6 and TRBJ2-1; 13 bases are a match to TRBD2. The CDR3 spans 16 residues. Trimming removed 0 bases from V and 4 bases from J; junction bases left unmatched: 1. Germline CDR1 SGHDT, CDR2 YYEEEE. As DNA, the CDR3 is TGTGCCAGCAGCTTGGGACTAGCGGGAGGATACAATGAGCAGTTCTTC. The encoded protein is CASSLGLAGGYNEQFF. Drawing the rest from reference TRBV5-6 and TRBJ2-1, the complete variable domain is DAGVTQSPTHLIKTRGQQVTLRCSPKSGHDTVSWYQQALGQGPQFIFQYYEEEERQRGNFPDRFSGHQFPNYSSELNVNALLLGDSALYLCASSLGLAGGYNEQFFGPGTRLTVL.

V gene TRBV9 combines with J gene TRBJ2-3; 9 bases match TRBD1. The length of the CDR3 is 18 residues. Trimming at V came to 2 bases and at J to 6 bases, leaving 16 bases not matched to a gene. Per germline, CDR1 SGDLS and CDR2 YYNGEE. CDR3 amino acids: CASSVFSPGQGFLDTQYF. Written as DNA, the CDR3 is TGTGCCAGCAGCGTCTTCTCCCCGGGACAGGGATTCCTCGATACGCAGTATTTT.

This chain joins TRBV5-1 and TRBJ1-1; tentatively, D is TRBD1 (5 bases). Per the germline V gene, CDR1 is SGHRS and CDR2 is YFSETQ. Trimming took 4 bases from V and 2 from J, leaving 15 bases between them. The CDR3 is 15 residues long. The CDR3 loop reads CASSSYGGPNTEAFF. CDR3 sequence (DNA): TGCGCCAGCAGCAGCTACGGGGGTCCTAACACTGAAGCTTTCTTT. The full variable domain, rest sourced from reference TRBV5-1 and TRBJ1-1, is KAGVTQTPRYLIKTRGQQVTLSCSPISGHRSVSWYQQTPGQGLQFLFEYFSETQRNKGNFPGRFSGRQFSNSRSEMNVSTLELGDSALYLCASSSYGGPNTEAFFGQGTRLTVV.

The chain recombines TRBV7-2 with TRBJ2-3; the match to TRBD2 covers 10 bases. With V trimmed by 5 bases and J by 5 bases, 7 bases remained unmatched. The germline gives CDR1 SGHTA, CDR2 FQGNSA. CDR3 size: 15 residues. The CDR3 region has the DNA TGTGCCAGCAGCCCAACTAGCGGGGCGGGAGATACGCAGTATTTT. It is translated as CASSPTSGAGDTQYF.

For the CDR3, the DNA is TGTGCCATCGGACAGGGGTCATTATTAAGGTCTGGAAACACCATATATTTT. It specifies CAIGQGSLLRSGNTIYF. V gene TRBV10-3 combines with J gene TRBJ1-3; TRBD1 aligns across 9 bases. The CDR3 spans 17 residues. The ends lost 8 bases at V and 1 base at J; junction bases unmatched: 12. CDR1 is ENHRY and CDR2 is SYGVKD in the germline V gene.

The chain carries TRBV19 and TRBJ2-7; 8 bases align to TRBD2. Per the germline V gene, CDR1 is LNHDA and CDR2 is SQIVND (reference sequence). Trimming cost V 3 bases and J 9 bases; bases outside gene matches: 7. The CDR3 is made up of 13 amino acids. The CDR3 here is CASSIGPGLGQYF. CDR3 nucleotide sequence: TGTGCCAGTAGTATCGGTCCGGGACTAGGGCAGTACTTC.